The 22 T cell receptor beta chains below were found in one sample sequenced in a study of cytomegalovirus exposure and HLA in healthy donors. PCR was performed using 60 Vbeta and 13 Jbeta primers. The method was immunoSEQ multiplex PCR; TCRdb's version includes in-frame clones alone and lacks a portion of them. The repertoire holds 110,000 to 150,000 clones, with 60% to 75% as singletons. The sample was PBMCs. These receptors all stem from a young man in good health and CMV-seronegative.

This chain uses TRBV28 with TRBJ2-5; 7 bases fit TRBD1. With the DNA end fitting TRBJ2-7 better, the J assignment may be wrong. CDR3 length: 15 residues. CDR1 is MDHEN and CDR2 is SYDVKM in the germline V gene. The CDR3 DNA follows: TGTGCCAGCAGTTCCTACACAGGGGTCTCCTACGAGCAGTACTTC. Translation gives CASSSYTGVSYEQYF.

Here the CDR3 reads CASRQGSPLHF. The CDR3 nucleotides read TGTGCCAGCCGACAGGGTTCACCCCTCCACTTT. This chain joins TRBV2 and TRBJ1-6; 7 bases align to TRBD1. In germline, CDR1 is SNHLY, CDR2 FYNNEI. The CDR3 has 11 residues. The V gene end was trimmed by 8 bases and the J gene end by 9 bases; junction bases not matched to a gene: 1.

V gene TRBV5-1 combines with J gene TRBJ2-5, with D possibly being TRBD1 (5 bases). CDR3 length: 16 residues. The germline V gene encodes CDR1 SGHRS and CDR2 YFSETQ. Trimming stripped 4 bases from V and 1 base from J, with 17 bases between. In DNA, the CDR3 is TGCGCCAGCAGCCCAAGCTCGGCAGGGTTCCAAGAGACCCAGTACTTC. Translation gives CASSPSSAGFQETQYF.

The chain links TRBV15 to TRBJ2-2; tentative D call: TRBD2 (5 bases). Germline V gives CDR1 LNHNV, CDR2 YYDKDF (reference sequence). Deletions cut 1 base from V and 4 bases from J, with 13 bases between. This CDR3 has 16 residues. CDR3 nucleotide sequence: TGTGCCACCAGCAGAGTCAGAGGGTTAGGCACCGGGGAGCTGTTTTTT. Protein: CATSRVRGLGTGELFF. Complete variable domain (other parts from reference TRBV15 and TRBJ2-2): DAMVIQNPRYQVTQFGKPVTLSCSQTLNHNVMYWYQQKSSQAPKLLFHYYDKDFNNEADTPDNFQSRRPNTSFCFLDIRSPGLGDTAMYLCATSRVRGLGTGELFFGEGSRLTVL.

V usage is TRBV16 and J usage is TRBJ2-1; 12 bases map to TRBD2. Germline CDR1 and CDR2: KGHSY and FQNENV. CDR3 size: 16 residues. The junction had 3 bases not matched to a gene; V was cut back by 4 bases and J by 2 bases. CDR3 sequence reads: CASSPWTSGTYNEQFF. CDR3 DNA: TGTGCCAGCAGCCCTTGGACTAGCGGGACCTACAATGAGCAGTTCTTC.

The chain's CDR3 is CASSLGFSGGQETQYF. CDR3 DNA: TGTGCCAGCAGCTTAGGGTTTAGCGGGGGCCAAGAGACCCAGTACTTC. The chain is built from TRBV11-3 and TRBJ2-5, with 9 bases that match TRBD2. CDR3 length: 16 amino acids. The germline CDR1 and CDR2 sequences are SGHNT and YENEEA. V lost 1 base and J lost 1; bases outside the gene matches: 4.

The chain carries TRBV7-9 and TRBJ2-3; 7 bases agree with TRBD1. Germline trimming cut 5 bases from V and 3 bases from J; bases unmatched to any gene: 8. The CDR3 spans 15 residues. Germline lookup yields CDR1 SEHNR and CDR2 FQNEAQ (reference sequence). Here the CDR3 DNA reads TGTGCCAGCAGCCCCGACAGGGTTAATACAGATACGCAGTATTTT. This encodes CASSPDRVNTDTQYF. Variable domain in full (rest from reference TRBV7-9 and TRBJ2-3): DTGVSQNPRHKITKRGQNVTFRCDPISEHNRLYWYRQTLGQGPEFLTYFQNEAQLEKSRLLSDRFSAERPKGSFSTLEIQRTEQGDSAMYLCASSPDRVNTDTQYFGPGTRLTVL.

This clone was recorded only once. This sequence joins TRBV30 and TRBJ2-1, with D possibly being TRBD2 (7 bases). V was pared by 8 bases and J by 7 bases, with 18 bases between. CDR1 and CDR2 from the germline V gene are GTSNPN and SVGIG (reference sequence). The CDR3 runs to 13 residues. As DNA, the CDR3 is TGTGCCACTGTCGGCGGGGGCTTAAATGAGCAGTTCTTC. Translated: CATVGGGLNEQFF.

The CDR3 spells CASSTVAQETQYF. The CDR3 region has the DNA TGTGCCAGCAGTACGGTAGCACAAGAGACCCAGTACTTC. This chain uses TRBV6-6 with TRBJ2-5; D gene ambiguous. This CDR3 comprises 13 residues. Germline V gene data show CDR1 as MNHNY and CDR2 as SVGAGI (reference sequence). The ends were cut back, 5 bases at V and 2 bases at J, with 9 bases in the middle.

The V and J genes are TRBV5-1 and TRBJ1-3; D is ambiguous. In germline, CDR1 is SGHRS, CDR2 YFSETQ. Trimming stripped 4 bases from V and 0 bases from J, with 11 bases between. The CDR3 runs 15 residues. Here the CDR3 DNA reads TGCGCCAGCAGCATCGGACTCATCTCTGGAAACACCATATATTTT. Its protein product is CASSIGLISGNTIYF.

This clone turned up a few times. The V and J genes are TRBV19 and TRBJ1-4; tentatively, D is TRBD1 (6 bases). CDR3 length: 16 amino acids. The V gene lost 3 bases and the J gene lost 7 bases, with 18 bases spanning the gap. Germline V gives CDR1 LNHDA, CDR2 SQIVND (reference sequence). The CDR3 is CASSIPGGGQGEKLFF. The CDR3 region has the DNA TGTGCCAGTAGTATCCCCGGGGGGGGGCAGGGTGAAAAACTGTTTTTT.

The chain is built from TRBV6-4 and TRBJ1-5; D is uncertain. Germline V gene sequence: CDR1 MRHNA, CDR2 SNTAGT. This CDR3 is 15 amino acids long. Deletions cut 2 bases from V and 9 bases from J, with 17 bases between. In DNA, the CDR3 is TGTGCCAGCAGTGACCGGTCATCCGGAGGATGGCCCCAGCATTTT. Translating gives CASSDRSSGGWPQHF.

CDR3 nucleotides: TGTGCCAGCAGCCAACCCGGGAGTTGGGGAGGGACCCAGTACTTC. Its protein product is CASSQPGSWGGTQYF. The rearrangement links TRBV14 to TRBJ2-5, with a weak D call TRBD2 (6 bases). The V and J ends lost 2 bases and 7 bases respectively, with 17 bases between them. Germline V gene sequence: CDR1 SGHDN, CDR2 FVKESK. The CDR3 sequence is 15 residues long.

This clone was detected a few times. The V gene is TRBV5-1, the J gene TRBJ1-5; a weak D match, TRBD1 (5 bases). Germline V gene lookup returns CDR1 SGHRS and CDR2 YFSETQ. The ends were cut back, 0 bases at V and 1 base at J, with 8 bases in the middle. The CDR3 runs to 15 residues. CDR3 sequence: CASSLAAGSNQPQHF. CDR3 DNA sequence: TGCGCCAGCAGCTTGGCCGCAGGGAGCAATCAGCCCCAGCATTTT.

J is TRBJ1-2 and V is TRBV6-1; D perhaps matches TRBD1 (5 bases). Germline-derived CDR1 and CDR2 are MNHNS and SASEGT. The length of the CDR3 is 13 residues. Trimming cost V 4 bases and J 3 bases, with 9 bases left between them. CDR3 amino acids: CASSGATDYGYTF. In DNA, the CDR3 is TGTGCCAGCAGTGGAGCGACAGACTATGGCTACACCTTC.

The chain is built from TRBV18 and TRBJ2-1; possible D gene TRBD2, 5 bases. The CDR3 covers 17 residues. Germline assignment: CDR1 KGHSH and CDR2 LQKENI. Trimming left V 0 bases short and J 9 bases short, with 21 bases between. CDR3 nucleotide sequence: TGTGCCAGCTCACCACCCGGTAACCTAGCCGGTATCTCTGAGCAGTTCTTC. Protein product: CASSPPGNLAGISEQFF.

CDR3 loop: CASSFLGHDNSPLHF. CDR3 coding DNA: TGTGCCAGCAGCTTCCTGGGACACGATAATTCACCCCTCCACTTT. The chain is built from TRBV7-2 and TRBJ1-6, with D possibly TRBD1 on 6 matching bases. Trimming pared 3 bases from V and 5 bases from J, leaving 11 bases between. The CDR3 spans 15 residues. The germline V gene encodes CDR1 SGHTA and CDR2 FQGNSA.

The CDR3: CAISETEETQYF. CDR3 sequence (DNA): TGTGCCATCAGTGAAACAGAAGAGACCCAGTACTTC. The chain recombines TRBV10-3 with TRBJ2-5; the D is unclear. Trimming stripped 3 bases from V and 3 bases from J, with 5 bases between. The CDR3 extends over 12 amino acids. From germline, CDR1 is ENHRY and CDR2 SYGVKD.

The rearrangement uses TRBV9 and TRBJ2-3, with 10 bases fitting TRBD2. The CDR3 contains 16 residues. Germline V CDR1 and CDR2: SGDLS, YYNGEE. Germline trimming cut 0 bases from V and 1 base from J; bases unmatched to any gene: 2. The CDR3 reads CASSVGLAGGTDTQYF. CDR3 coding DNA: TGTGCCAGCAGCGTAGGGCTAGCGGGGGGCACAGATACGCAGTATTTT.

V and J are TRBV15 and TRBJ2-3; 7 positions agree with TRBD1. Germline trimming cut 8 bases from V and 0 bases from J; bases unmatched to any gene: 8. CDR1 is LNHNV and CDR2 is YYDKDF in the germline V gene (reference sequence). The CDR3 covers 15 residues. CDR3 residues: CATHEDRASTDTQYF. The CDR3 DNA follows: TGTGCCACCCACGAAGACAGGGCCAGCACAGATACGCAGTATTTT.

This clone was seen more than once but under ten times. The genes are TRBV6-5 and TRBJ1-1; tentatively, D is TRBD1 (5 bases). This CDR3 is built from 15 residues. The V and J ends lost 0 bases and 5 bases respectively, with 13 bases between them. From germline, CDR1 is MNHEY and CDR2 SVGAGI. CDR3 region: CASSYSWQGRTEAFF. The CDR3 nucleotides read TGTGCCAGCAGTTACTCGTGGCAGGGTAGGACTGAAGCTTTCTTT.

This chain uses TRBV2 with TRBJ1-1; D possibly corresponds to TRBD1 (5 bases). CDR3 length: 15 residues. The V gene's germline CDR1 is SNHLY and CDR2 FYNNEI. V was cut by 5 bases and J by 1 base, with 14 bases left in between. CDR3 bases: TGTGCCAGCAGTTTTTCCCTTCAGGGGAACACTGAAGCTTTCTTT. Translation: CASSFSLQGNTEAFF.